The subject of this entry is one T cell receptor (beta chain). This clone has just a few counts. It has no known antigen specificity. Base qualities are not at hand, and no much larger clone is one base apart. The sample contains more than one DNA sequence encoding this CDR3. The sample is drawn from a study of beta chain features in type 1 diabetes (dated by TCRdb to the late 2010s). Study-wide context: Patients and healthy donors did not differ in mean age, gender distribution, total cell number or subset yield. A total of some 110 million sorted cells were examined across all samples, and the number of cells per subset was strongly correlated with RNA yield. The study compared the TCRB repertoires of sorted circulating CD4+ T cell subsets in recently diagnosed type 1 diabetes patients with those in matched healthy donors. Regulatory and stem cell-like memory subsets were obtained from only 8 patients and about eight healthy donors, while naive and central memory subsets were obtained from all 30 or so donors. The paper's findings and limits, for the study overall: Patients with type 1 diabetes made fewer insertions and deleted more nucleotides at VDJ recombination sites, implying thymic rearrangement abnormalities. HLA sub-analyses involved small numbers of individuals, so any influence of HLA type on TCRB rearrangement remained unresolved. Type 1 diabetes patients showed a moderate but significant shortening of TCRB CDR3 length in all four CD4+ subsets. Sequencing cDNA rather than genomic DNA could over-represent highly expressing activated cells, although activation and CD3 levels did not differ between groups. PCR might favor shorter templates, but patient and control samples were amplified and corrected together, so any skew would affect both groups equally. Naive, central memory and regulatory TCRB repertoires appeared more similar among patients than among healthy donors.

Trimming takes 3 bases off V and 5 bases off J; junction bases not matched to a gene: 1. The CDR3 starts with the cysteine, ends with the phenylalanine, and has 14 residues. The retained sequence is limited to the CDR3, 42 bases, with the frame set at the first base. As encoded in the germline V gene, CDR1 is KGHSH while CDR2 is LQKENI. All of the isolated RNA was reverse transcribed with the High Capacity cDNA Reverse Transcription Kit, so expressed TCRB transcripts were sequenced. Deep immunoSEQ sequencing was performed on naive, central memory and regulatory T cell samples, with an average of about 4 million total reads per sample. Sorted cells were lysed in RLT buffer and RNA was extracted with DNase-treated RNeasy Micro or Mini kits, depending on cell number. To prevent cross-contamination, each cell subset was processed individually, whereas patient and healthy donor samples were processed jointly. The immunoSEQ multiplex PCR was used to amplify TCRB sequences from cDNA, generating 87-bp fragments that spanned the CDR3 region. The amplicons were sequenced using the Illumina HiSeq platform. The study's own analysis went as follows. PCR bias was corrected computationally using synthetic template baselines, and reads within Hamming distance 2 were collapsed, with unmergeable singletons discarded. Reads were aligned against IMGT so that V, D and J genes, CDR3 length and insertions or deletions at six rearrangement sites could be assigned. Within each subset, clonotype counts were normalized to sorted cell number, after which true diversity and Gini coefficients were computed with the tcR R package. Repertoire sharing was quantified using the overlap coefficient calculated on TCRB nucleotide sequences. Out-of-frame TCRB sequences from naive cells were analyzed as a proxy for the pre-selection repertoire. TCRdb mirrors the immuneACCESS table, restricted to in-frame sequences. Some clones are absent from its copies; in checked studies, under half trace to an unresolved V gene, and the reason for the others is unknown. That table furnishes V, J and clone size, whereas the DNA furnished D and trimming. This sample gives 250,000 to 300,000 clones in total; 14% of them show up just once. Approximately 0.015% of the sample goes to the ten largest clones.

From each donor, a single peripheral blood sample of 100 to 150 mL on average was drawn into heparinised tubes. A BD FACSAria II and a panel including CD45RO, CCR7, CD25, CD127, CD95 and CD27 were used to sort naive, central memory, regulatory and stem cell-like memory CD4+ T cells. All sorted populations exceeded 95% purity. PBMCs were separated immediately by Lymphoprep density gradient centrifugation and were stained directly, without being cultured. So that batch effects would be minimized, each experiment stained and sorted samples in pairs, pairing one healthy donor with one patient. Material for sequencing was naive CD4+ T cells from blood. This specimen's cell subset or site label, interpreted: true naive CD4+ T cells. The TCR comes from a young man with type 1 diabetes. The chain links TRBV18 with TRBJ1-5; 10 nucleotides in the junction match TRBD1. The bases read TGTGCCAGCTCACCGGGGACAGGGGATCAGCCCCAGCATTTT. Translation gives CASSPGTGDQPQHF.